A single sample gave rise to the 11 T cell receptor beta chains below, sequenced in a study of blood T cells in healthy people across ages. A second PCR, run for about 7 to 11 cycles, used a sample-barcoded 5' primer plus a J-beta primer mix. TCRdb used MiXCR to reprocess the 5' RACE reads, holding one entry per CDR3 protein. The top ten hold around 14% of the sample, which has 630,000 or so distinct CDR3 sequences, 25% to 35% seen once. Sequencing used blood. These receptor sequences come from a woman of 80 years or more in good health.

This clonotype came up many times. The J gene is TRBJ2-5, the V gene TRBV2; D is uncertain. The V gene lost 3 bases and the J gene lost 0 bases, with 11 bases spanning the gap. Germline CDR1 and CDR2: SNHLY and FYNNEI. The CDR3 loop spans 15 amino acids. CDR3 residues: CASSEQAVHQETQYF. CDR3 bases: TGTGCCAGCAGTGAGCAGGCGGTTCACCAAGAGACCCAGTACTTC.

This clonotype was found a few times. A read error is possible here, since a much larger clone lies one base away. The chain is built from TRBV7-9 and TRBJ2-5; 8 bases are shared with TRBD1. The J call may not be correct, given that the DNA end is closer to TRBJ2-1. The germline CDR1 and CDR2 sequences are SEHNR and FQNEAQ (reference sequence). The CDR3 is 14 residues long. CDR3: CASSIGTGQETQFF. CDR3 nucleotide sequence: TGTGCCAGCAGCATCGGGACAGGACAAGAGACCCAGTTCTTC.

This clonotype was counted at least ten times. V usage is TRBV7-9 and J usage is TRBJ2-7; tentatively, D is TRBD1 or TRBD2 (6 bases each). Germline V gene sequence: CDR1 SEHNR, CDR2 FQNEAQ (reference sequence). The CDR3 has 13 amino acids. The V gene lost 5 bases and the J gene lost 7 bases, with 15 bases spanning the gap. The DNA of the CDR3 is TGTGCCAGCAGCCTGCCGGGGGCGGGAGAGCAGTACTTC. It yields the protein CASSLPGAGEQYF.

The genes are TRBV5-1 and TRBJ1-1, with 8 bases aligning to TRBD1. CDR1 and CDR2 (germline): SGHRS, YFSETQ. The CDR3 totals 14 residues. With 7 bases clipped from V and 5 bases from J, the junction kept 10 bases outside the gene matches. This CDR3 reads CASAFGQGLTEAFF. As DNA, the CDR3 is TGCGCCAGCGCCTTTGGACAGGGATTAACTGAAGCTTTCTTT.

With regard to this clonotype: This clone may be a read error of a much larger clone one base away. DNA for the CDR3: TGCAGCGTAAAGGACGGGAGCACTGAAGCTTTCTTT. Translated, it gives CSVKDGSTEAFF. The chain links TRBV29-1 to TRBJ1-1; D call uncertain. CDR1 SQVTM and CDR2 ANQGSEA come from the germline V gene. V was clipped by 6 bases and J by 4 bases, with 12 bases between them. The CDR3 contains 12 residues.

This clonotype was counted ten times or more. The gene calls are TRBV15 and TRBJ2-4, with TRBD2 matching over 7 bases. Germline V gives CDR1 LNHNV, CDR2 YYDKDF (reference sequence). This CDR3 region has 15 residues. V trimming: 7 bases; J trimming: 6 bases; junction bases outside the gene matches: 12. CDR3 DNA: TGTGCCACCACCCGGAGCGGCGGGGGTTCAAACATTCAGTACTTC. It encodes CATTRSGGGSNIQYF.

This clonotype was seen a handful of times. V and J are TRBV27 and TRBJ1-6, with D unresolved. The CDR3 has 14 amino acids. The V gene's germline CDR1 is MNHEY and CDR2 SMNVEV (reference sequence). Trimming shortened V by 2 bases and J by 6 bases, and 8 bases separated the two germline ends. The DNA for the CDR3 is TGTGCCAGCAGTTTAAAGTTGTTTAATTCACCCCTCCACTTT. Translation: CASSLKLFNSPLHF.

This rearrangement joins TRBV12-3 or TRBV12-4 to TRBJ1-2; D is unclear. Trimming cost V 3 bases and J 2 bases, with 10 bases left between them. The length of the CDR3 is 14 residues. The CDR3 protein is CASSFGEVNYGYTF. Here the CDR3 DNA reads TGTGCCAGCAGTTTCGGTGAGGTGAACTATGGCTACACCTTC.

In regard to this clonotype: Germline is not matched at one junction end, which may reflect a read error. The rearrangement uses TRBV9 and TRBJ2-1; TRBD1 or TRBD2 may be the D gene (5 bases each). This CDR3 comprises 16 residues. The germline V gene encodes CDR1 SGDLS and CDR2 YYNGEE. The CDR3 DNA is TGTGCCAGCAGCGTAGGGGGGATAGGGGCTTACAATGAACAGTTCTTC. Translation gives CASSVGGIGAYNEQFF.

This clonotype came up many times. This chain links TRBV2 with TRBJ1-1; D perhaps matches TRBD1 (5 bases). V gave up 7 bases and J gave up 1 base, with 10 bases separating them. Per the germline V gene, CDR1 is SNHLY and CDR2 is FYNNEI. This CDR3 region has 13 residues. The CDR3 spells CASTHRRNTEAFF. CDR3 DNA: TGTGCCAGCACCCACAGGAGGAACACTGAAGCTTTCTTT.

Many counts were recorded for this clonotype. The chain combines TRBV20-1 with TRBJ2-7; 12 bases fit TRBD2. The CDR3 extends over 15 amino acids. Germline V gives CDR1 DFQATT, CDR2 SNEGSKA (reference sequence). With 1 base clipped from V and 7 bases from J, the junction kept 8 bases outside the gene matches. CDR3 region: CSARALAGGAGEQYF. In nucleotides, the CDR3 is TGCAGTGCTAGAGCTCTAGCGGGGGGGGCTGGTGAGCAGTACTTC.